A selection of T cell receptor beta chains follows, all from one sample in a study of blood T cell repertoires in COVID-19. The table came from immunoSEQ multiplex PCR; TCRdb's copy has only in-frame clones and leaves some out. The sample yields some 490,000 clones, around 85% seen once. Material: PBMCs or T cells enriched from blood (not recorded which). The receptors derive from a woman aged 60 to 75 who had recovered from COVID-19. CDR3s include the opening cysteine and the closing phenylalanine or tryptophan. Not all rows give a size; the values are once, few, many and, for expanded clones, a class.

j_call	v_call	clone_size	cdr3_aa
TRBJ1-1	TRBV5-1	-	CASSLGGGNTEAFF
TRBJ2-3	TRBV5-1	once	CASSTGLAGDTDTQYF
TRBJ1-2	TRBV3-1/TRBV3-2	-	CASSPDRVGGYTF
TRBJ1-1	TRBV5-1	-	CASSLAGQNTEAFF
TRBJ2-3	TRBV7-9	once	CASSLGAGKVTQYF
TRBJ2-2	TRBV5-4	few	CASSLGLATGELFF
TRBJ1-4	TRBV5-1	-	CASSRTGRVATNEKLFF
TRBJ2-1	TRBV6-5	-	CASRRTSGGADEQFF
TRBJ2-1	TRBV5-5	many	CASSLLNVDNEQFF
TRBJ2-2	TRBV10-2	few	CASSRTGLLPGELFF
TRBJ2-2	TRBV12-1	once	CASSFVQGTGELFF
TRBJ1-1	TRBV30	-	CAWSVRGGFGTEAFF
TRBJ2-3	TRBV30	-	CAWTFGGGDTDTQYF
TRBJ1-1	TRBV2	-	CASIRGGNTEAFF
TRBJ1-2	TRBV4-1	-	CASSQDLVPQRGYTF
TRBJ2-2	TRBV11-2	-	CASAGLRNTGELFF
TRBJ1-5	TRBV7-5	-	CARSLSRMDRNSNQPQHF
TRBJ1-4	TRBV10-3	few	CATRLTGTSEKLFF
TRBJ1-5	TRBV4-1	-	CASSQEGGHSNQPQHF
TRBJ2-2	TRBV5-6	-	CASSLLTSGGRELFF
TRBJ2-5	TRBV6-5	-	CATRSGGETQYF
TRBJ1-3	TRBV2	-	CASSVWSGIGNTIYF
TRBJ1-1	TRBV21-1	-	CASRTTGQGAGAFF
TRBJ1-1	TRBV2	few	CALMGQGDTEAFF
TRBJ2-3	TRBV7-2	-	CASSLGRRPSGTDTQYF
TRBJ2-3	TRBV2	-	CASSEVGGESDTQYF
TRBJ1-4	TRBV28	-	CASSAFLTDSNEKLFF
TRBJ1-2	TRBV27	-	CASLGRDTRGYTF
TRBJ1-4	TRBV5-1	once	CASSLEGQMEEKLFF
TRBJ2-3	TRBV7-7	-	CASSPGSSSTDTQYF
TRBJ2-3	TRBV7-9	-	CASSLVGVSTDTQYF
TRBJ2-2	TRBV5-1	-	CASSYSGERTGELFF
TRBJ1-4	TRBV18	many	CASSPMDRGYEKLFF
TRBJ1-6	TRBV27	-	CASSWTGTAYNSPLHF
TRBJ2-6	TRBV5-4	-	CASSLAGSSGANVLTF
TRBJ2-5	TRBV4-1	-	CASSQGTNKETQYF
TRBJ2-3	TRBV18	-	CASSRSSGSTDTQYF
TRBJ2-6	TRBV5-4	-	CASSLGHSSGANVLTF
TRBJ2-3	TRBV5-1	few	CASSLGATDTQYF
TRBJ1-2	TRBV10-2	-	CASSGTAQIDTF
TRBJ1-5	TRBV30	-	CAWSVRGPPDRAFNQPQHF
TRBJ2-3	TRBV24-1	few	CATSDLFGGTDTQYF
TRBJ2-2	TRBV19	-	CASSIDSGVAGELFF
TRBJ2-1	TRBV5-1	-	CASRGPSSYNEQFF
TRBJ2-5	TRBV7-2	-	CASSFLAGGETQYF
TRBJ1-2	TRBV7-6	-	CASSSLGGGTGGYTF
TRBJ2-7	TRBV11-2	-	CASSLAAGGQYF
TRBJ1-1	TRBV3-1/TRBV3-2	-	CASSPTTRNTEAFF
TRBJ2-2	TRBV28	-	CASSLSTASNTGELFF
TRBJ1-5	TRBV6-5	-	CASSFDRGAGNQPQHF
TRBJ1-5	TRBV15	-	CATSLTGNQPQHF
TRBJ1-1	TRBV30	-	CAWNRDRTEAFF
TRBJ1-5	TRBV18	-	CASSPTGKEPQHF
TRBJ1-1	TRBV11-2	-	CASSSKSGSEAFF
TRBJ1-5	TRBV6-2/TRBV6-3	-	CASSYSRGQQPQHF
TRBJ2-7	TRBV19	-	CASQKTSGGAYEQYF
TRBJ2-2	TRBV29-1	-	CSVAPAGELFF
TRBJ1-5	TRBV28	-	CASRIQLSNQPQHF
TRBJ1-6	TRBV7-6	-	CASSSSDRGLSSPLHF
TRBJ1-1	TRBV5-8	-	CASSLISRGRGSNTEAFF